One sample yielded the 3 T cell receptor beta chains listed below, sequenced in a study of CD8 T cells in ankylosing spondylitis. Each CDR3 protein is one row after TCRdb ran MiXCR on the 5' RACE reads. The data show fewer than 180,000 distinct CDR3 sequences, about 42% seen once. Sequenced material: synovial fluid, either unsorted or a sorted T cell fraction (not recorded which). The receptors stem from a male donor with ankylosing spondylitis.

The chain employs TRBV7-9 and TRBJ2-7, with a possible D match to TRBD1 (5 bases). This CDR3 has 16 residues. Germline loops: CDR1 SEHNR, CDR2 FQNEAQ (reference sequence). Deletions cut 3 bases from V and 3 bases from J, with 18 bases between. CDR3 in amino acids: CASSFMQGHRIYEQYF. The CDR3 DNA is TGTGCCAGCAGCTTCATGCAAGGACACCGGATCTACGAGCAGTACTTC.

This clonotype showed up just a few times. The V call is TRBV12-3 or TRBV12-4, the J call TRBJ1-5; D is possibly TRBD1 (6 bases). There are 15 residues in the CDR3. The V gene lost 3 bases and the J gene lost 0 bases, with 9 bases spanning the gap. CDR3 bases: TGTGCCAGCAGTTTCGGACAGCATAGCAATCAGCCCCAGCATTTT. Residues: CASSFGQHSNQPQHF.

The rearrangement joins TRBV7-9 to TRBJ2-7, with a tentative D call TRBD2 (6 bases). Trimming removed 4 bases from V and 1 base from J, with 8 bases in between. CDR1 and CDR2 from the germline V gene are SEHNR and FQNEAQ (reference sequence). The CDR3 has 13 amino acids. CDR3: CASSSGVSYEQYF. In nucleotides, the CDR3 is TGTGCCAGCAGCTCGGGGGTGTCCTACGAGCAGTACTTC.